This T cell receptor (beta chain) came from a study of blood T cell repertoires in COVID-19. TCRdb's table, derived via immunoSEQ multiplex PCR, lists solely in-frame clones and lacks some. The sample consists of roughly 340,000 clones, roughly 89% of them appearing once. The receptor comes from a woman between 18 and 29 years old who had recovered from COVID-19. Sequenced input: peripheral blood.

CDR3 DNA: TGTGCCAGCAGTCCCGTTATGAACACTGAAGCTTTCTTT. Protein sequence: CASSPVMNTEAFF. The chain links TRBV27 to TRBJ1-1; D remains unclear. CDR1 is MNHEY and CDR2 is SMNVEV in the germline V gene (reference sequence). The CDR3 covers 13 residues. Trimming removed 5 bases from V and 0 bases from J, with 7 bases in between.